A single sample gave rise to the 19 T cell receptor beta chains below, sequenced in a study of blood T cell repertoires in COVID-19. Here immunoSEQ multiplex PCR was the method, and the copy in TCRdb shows in-frame clones only, minus some. The sample contains a few hundred thousand clones, approximately 91% of which appear only once. Input material: PBMCs or T cells enriched from blood (not recorded which). All receptors derive from a human donor in a cohort exposed to, infected with or recovered from COVID-19 (not recorded which). The donor label of this sample is uncertain.

The chain is built from TRBV4-2 and TRBJ1-1, with D possibly matching TRBD1 (6 bases). Looked up from germline, CDR1 is LGHNA and CDR2 is YNFKEQ. Trimming removed 2 bases from V and 0 bases from J, with 13 bases in between. The CDR3 runs 16 residues. Here the CDR3 DNA reads TGTGCCAGCAGCCAACCCAGGACAGAGATGAACACTGAAGCTTTCTTT. Protein sequence: CASSQPRTEMNTEAFF.

The V call is TRBV5-1, the J call TRBJ1-4, with 7 bases fitting TRBD1. J gave up 8 bases and V 4 bases, and 5 bases lay outside the gene matches. Germline CDR1 reads SGHRS; CDR2 reads YFSETQ. The CDR3 has 13 amino acids. CDR3 DNA sequence: TGCGCCAGCAGCATAGGGACAGCAGAAAAACTGTTTTTT. Translation: CASSIGTAEKLFF.

J is TRBJ2-7 and V is TRBV19; TRBD2 matches at 10 bases. Germline V gene data show CDR1 as LNHDA and CDR2 as SQIVND (reference sequence). CDR3 length: 15 amino acids. J lost 1 base, V lost 6 bases, and 6 bases had no gene match. CDR3 sequence: CASSAELAGSYEQYF. CDR3 bases: TGTGCCAGTAGCGCCGAACTAGCGGGGTCCTACGAGCAGTACTTC.

As regards this clone: Other DNA sequences in this specimen translate into the identical CDR3. This chain links TRBV6-5 with TRBJ2-7; tentatively, D is TRBD1 (5 bases). CDR3 length equals 13 residues. Between the trimmed V and J ends, which lost 6 bases and 2 bases, there was a span of 11 bases. Per the germline V gene, CDR1 is MNHEY and CDR2 is SVGAGI. The CDR3 region is CASSPDRAYEQYF. The CDR3 DNA follows: TGTGCCAGCAGCCCAGACAGAGCCTACGAGCAGTACTTC.

This chain uses TRBV12-3 or TRBV12-4 with TRBJ1-1, with 7 nucleotides matching TRBD1. With 7 bases clipped from V and 7 bases from J, the junction kept 6 bases outside the gene matches. CDR3 length: 12 amino acids. CDR3 DNA: TGTGCCAGCACTGAGACAGGGCATGAAGCTTTCTTT. Its protein product is CASTETGHEAFF.

The genes are TRBV24-1 and TRBJ2-2; 7 bases are a match to TRBD1. CDR1 is KGHDR and CDR2 is SFDVKD in the germline V gene. The length of the CDR3 is 15 residues. V dropped 4 bases and J dropped 3; count of bases not matched to a gene: 4. The CDR3 DNA is TGTGCCACCAGTGACCGGGGACAGTACACCGGGGAGCTGTTTTTT. Amino acids: CATSDRGQYTGELFF.

V gene TRBV3-1 (or the pseudogene TRBV3-2) combines with J gene TRBJ2-5; 12 positions agree with TRBD2. V shed 3 bases and J 2 bases; nucleotides not matched to a gene: 13. The CDR3 sequence is 19 residues long. Germline CDR1 LGHDT, CDR2 YNNKEL (reference sequence). Written as DNA, the CDR3 is TGTGCCAGCAGCCAGTGGACTAGCGGGGACCCTGCTTCTCAAGAGACCCAGTACTTC. Translation gives CASSQWTSGDPASQETQYF.

This chain links TRBV12-3 or TRBV12-4 with TRBJ1-1; D might be TRBD1 (5 bases). V was pared by 0 bases and J by 11 bases, with 13 bases between. This CDR3 has 13 residues. CDR3 sequence: CASSLARGRDAFF. For the CDR3, the DNA is TGTGCCAGCAGTTTAGCGCGGGGGAGGGATGCTTTCTTT.

V is TRBV5-8 and J is TRBJ1-6, with TRBD1 identical over 7 bases. This CDR3 has 16 residues. The germline V gene has CDR1 SGHTS and CDR2 YDEGEE. V lost 5 bases and J lost 7; bases outside the gene matches: 12. In DNA, the CDR3 is TGTGCCAGCAGGCTGAGGAGACACAGGGGAAATTCACCCCTCCACTTT. Translating it yields CASRLRRHRGNSPLHF.

This sequence joins TRBV19 and TRBJ1-3, with D hard to call. The germline gives CDR1 LNHDA, CDR2 SQIVND (reference sequence). The CDR3 spans 13 residues. Trimming removed 7 bases at V and 4 bases at J, with 11 bases between. Here the CDR3 DNA reads TGTGCCAGTATGGTAGGAGTCGGAAACACCATATATTTT. It is translated as CASMVGVGNTIYF.

This clone was seen a single time. J is TRBJ1-3 and V is TRBV18; TRBD1 is a possible D gene (5 bases). Between the trimmed V and J ends, which lost 0 bases and 0 bases, there was a span of 6 bases. Germline V gives CDR1 KGHSH, CDR2 LQKENI. The CDR3 length is 15 residues. CDR3 DNA sequence: TGTGCCAGCTCACCACCGGGGGGCTCTGGAAACACCATATATTTT. This sequence encodes CASSPPGGSGNTIYF.

The CDR3 coding sequence is TGCGCCAGCAGCCACACAGTCGCCGCCCCAGGCTACACCTTC. Translated, it gives CASSHTVAAPGYTF. The rearrangement links TRBV4-3 to TRBJ1-2; the D is unclear. This CDR3 comprises 14 residues. Germline V gives CDR1 LGHNA, CDR2 YSLEER. Trimming removed 3 bases at V and 8 bases at J, with 16 bases between.

This clone was seen more than once but under ten times. The genes are TRBV3-1 (or the pseudogene TRBV3-2) and TRBJ1-4; 7 bases are shared with TRBD1. V was clipped by 4 bases and J by 3 bases; unmatched bases: 8. This CDR3 has 16 amino acids. Germline V gives CDR1 LGHDT, CDR2 YNNKEL (reference sequence). The CDR3: CASSPETGLANEKLFF. The CDR3 region has the DNA TGTGCCAGCAGCCCAGAGACAGGGTTGGCTAATGAAAAACTGTTTTTT.

The chain links TRBV11-2 to TRBJ1-1, with D perhaps TRBD1 (6 bases). Trimming took 6 bases from V and 1 from J, leaving 15 bases between them. Germline CDR1 and CDR2: SGHAT and FQNNGV. This CDR3 contains 15 residues. DNA of the CDR3: TGTGCCAGCAGTCCCCCCGGGGGGCCGAACACTGAAGCTTTCTTT. Its translation is CASSPPGGPNTEAFF.

The rearrangement joins TRBV9 to TRBJ1-1, with D tentatively TRBD1 (5 bases). V shed 0 bases and J shed 4 bases, with 10 bases lying between them. The CDR3 totals 14 residues. Germline V lookup: CDR1 SGDLS, CDR2 YYNGEE. The CDR3 nucleotides are TGTGCCAGCAGCGTAGGGCAGGGAAGCACTGAAGCTTTCTTT. Translated, it gives CASSVGQGSTEAFF.

This chain connects TRBV7-6 to TRBJ2-1; 7 bases fit TRBD2. Germline V gene data show CDR1 as SGHVS and CDR2 as FNYEAQ. The CDR3 loop spans 16 amino acids. V lost 2 bases to trimming and J lost 9 bases; unmatched junction nucleotides: 13. The CDR3 reads CASSLLSSGSIGEQFF. CDR3 sequence (DNA): TGTGCCAGCAGCTTATTGTCTAGCGGCTCCATAGGTGAGCAGTTCTTC.

V is TRBV3-1 (or the pseudogene TRBV3-2) and J is TRBJ1-6; 7 positions match TRBD1. This CDR3 has 13 residues. Germline trimming cut 6 bases from V and 8 bases from J; bases unmatched to any gene: 4. Germline assignment: CDR1 LGHDT and CDR2 YNNKEL (reference sequence). The CDR3 here is CASRDRAHSPLHF. In DNA form, the CDR3 reads TGTGCCAGCAGAGACAGGGCTCATTCACCCCTCCACTTT.

The table lists this clone with a few counts. This chain connects TRBV19 to TRBJ1-3; D perhaps matches TRBD1 (5 bases). The CDR3 sequence is 16 residues long. Trimming stripped 5 bases from V and 2 bases from J, with 16 bases between. The germline V gene encodes CDR1 LNHDA and CDR2 SQIVND (reference sequence). The CDR3 DNA reads TGTGCCAGTAGTGGCGGACCGGGGGGACCTGGAAACACCATATATTTT. Its protein is CASSGGPGGPGNTIYF. Together with reference TRBV19 and TRBJ1-3, the CDR3 gives the full variable domain: DGGITQSPKYLFRKEGQNVTLSCEQNLNHDAMYWYRQDPGQGLRLIYYSQIVNDFQKGDIAEGYSVSREKKESFPLTVTSAQKNPTAFYLCASSGGPGGPGNTIYFGEGSWLTVV.

The rearrangement uses TRBV6-5 and TRBJ2-1; D may be TRBD2 (6 bases). Germline V gene data show CDR1 as MNHEY and CDR2 as SVGAGI. With 8 bases removed from V and 4 bases from J, the gap between germline ends came to 18 bases. CDR3 length equals 15 residues. CDR3 nucleotides: TGTGCCAGCTCGGCCTCGGGACTCTTATACAATGAGCAGTTCTTC. Protein: CASSASGLLYNEQFF.